Included here is one T cell receptor beta chain sequence, with context. This sample was taken from a study of OX40 agonist ivuxolimab in advanced cancers. On the study more broadly: A mean age of roughly 62 years, range about 20 to 79, was recorded, and approximately 79% were male.

V gave up 5 bases and J gave up 10 bases, with 8 bases separating them. CDR1 is MNHNS and CDR2 is SASEGT in the germline V gene. This CDR3 has 10 residues. Sequenced by immunoSEQ multiplex PCR; TCRdb stores in-frame clones only, minus some. The table lists some 61,000 clones, roughly 73% of them singletons, with around 1.6% in the top ten. The source of this sequence is an adult with an advanced solid tumor such as melanoma, head and neck, liver or kidney cancer. Sequenced material: CD4+ or CD8+ T cells sorted from blood, taken in a trial of the OX40 agonist ivuxolimab. This sequence joins TRBV6-1 and TRBJ1-1; D not resolved. CDR3 nucleotide sequence: TGTGCCAGCAGTCTATGGGGAGCTTTCTTT. This gives the protein CASSLWGAFF.